Given below is one T cell receptor (beta chain) in context. V was shortened by 5 bases and J by 4 bases, with 21 bases between the two germline ends. Per germline, CDR1 SGHAT and CDR2 FQNNGV. This CDR3 spans 16 amino acids. This entry comes from a study of blood T cell repertoires in COVID-19. As for the study in general: Some COVID-19 samples were acute and others convalescent; all came from the United States, Italy and Spain.

Sequencing used immunoSEQ multiplex PCR; TCRdb keeps in-frame clones, though not all of them. This sample has 100,000 or so clones, with 86% found just once. What was sequenced was peripheral blood. V usage is TRBV11-2 and J usage is TRBJ2-7; D might be TRBD2 (5 bases). The receptor was isolated from a man aged 55 to 69 with acute or convalescent COVID-19. In DNA form, the CDR3 reads TGTGCCAGCAGCCCCAGGAGGAACCCTCTCCCTTACGAGCAGTACTTC. It encodes CASSPRRNPLPYEQYF.